This T cell receptor beta chain was sequenced for a study of CD8 T cells in ankylosing spondylitis. Study results and limitations: In the blood and synovial fluid of reactive arthritis, some motif variants had been previously reported. Disease-linked clones proved CD8+ and comparatively uncommon in peripheral blood. Seemingly characteristic of ankylosing spondylitis blood was a TCR beta motif consisting of 7 or 8 highly homologous variants. Reported data indicate significant enrichment of disease-linked clones within matched ankylosing spondylitis synovial fluid.

Comments on this clonotype: Its matching antigen is unknown.

J gave up 3 bases and V 3 bases, and 2 bases lay outside the gene matches. CDR1 GTSNPN and CDR2 SVGIG come from the germline V gene (reference sequence). CDR3 length: 13 residues. A quantitative 5'-RACE method, one with molecular barcodes, was used to make TCR beta libraries. Each CDR3 protein gets one entry after TCRdb re-called the 5' RACE reads with MiXCR. The sample yields 800,000 to 900,000 distinct CDR3 sequences, 12% seen once. This TCR was recovered from a male donor with ankylosing spondylitis. The chain recombines TRBV30 with TRBJ2-1; 7 bases line up with TRBD1. Source material: blood, either unsorted or a sorted T cell fraction (not recorded which). The CDR3 loop reads CAWRRDSYNEQFF. In DNA form, the CDR3 reads TGTGCCTGGAGGAGGGACAGCTACAATGAGCAGTTCTTC. The full variable domain, rest sourced from reference TRBV30 and TRBJ2-1, is SQTIHQWPATLVQPVGSPLSLECTVEGTSNPNLYWYRQAAGRGLQLLFYSVGIGQISSEVPQNLSASRPQDRQFILSSKKLLLSDSGFYLCAWRRDSYNEQFFGPGTRLTVL.